The 32 T cell receptor beta chains listed next were all sequenced from one sample in a study of shared T cell receptors in the human thymus. Sequencing was performed with immunoSEQ multiplex PCR; in TCRdb, only in-frame clones are kept and a portion is missing. The table has 550,000 to 800,000 clones, around 85% seen once; the top ten hold around 0.0094%. The data also belong to a second study, concerning human thymus T cells.

The sample taken for sequencing was thymocytes. The receptor set was obtained from a girl less than two years old with a congenital heart defect.

The chain recombines TRBV19 with TRBJ1-5, with 12 bases that match TRBD1. V shed 7 bases and J 2 bases; nucleotides not matched to a gene: 3. The CDR3 is 15 amino acids. Germline loops: CDR1 LNHDA, CDR2 SQIVND (reference sequence). The CDR3 coding sequence is TGTGCCAGTATGGGGACAGGGGGCTGCAATCAGCCCCAGCATTTT. Translation: CASMGTGGCNQPQHF.

The V gene is TRBV19, the J gene TRBJ1-2; a possible D gene is TRBD1 (5 bases). Per germline, CDR1 LNHDA and CDR2 SQIVND (reference sequence). The CDR3 sequence is 14 residues long. V was shortened by 6 bases and J by 3 bases, with 14 bases between the two germline ends. As DNA, the CDR3 is TGTGCCAGTAGGCGAGCCAGGGCGGACTATGGCTACACCTTC. Its protein is CASRRARADYGYTF. The whole variable domain, filled in from reference TRBV19 and TRBJ1-2, reads DGGITQSPKYLFRKEGQNVTLSCEQNLNHDAMYWYRQDPGQGLRLIYYSQIVNDFQKGDIAEGYSVSREKKESFPLTVTSAQKNPTAFYLCASRRARADYGYTFGSGTRLTVV.

The J gene is TRBJ2-3, the V gene TRBV27; TRBD2 might be the D (7 bases). The CDR3 is 17 amino acids. Per the germline V gene, CDR1 is MNHEY and CDR2 is SMNVEV (reference sequence). The V and J ends lost 6 bases and 1 base respectively, with 20 bases between them. The CDR3 region is CASRGGGSRRGTDTQYF. DNA for the CDR3: TGTGCCAGCAGAGGGGGGGGGTCTCGAAGGGGCACAGATACGCAGTATTTT.

This clone showed up just once. This chain connects TRBV5-4 to TRBJ1-3, with 8 bases aligning to TRBD1. Looked up from germline, CDR1 is SGHNT and CDR2 is YYREEE (reference sequence). V was clipped by 4 bases and J by 0 bases; unmatched bases: 3. The CDR3 covers 15 residues. This chain's CDR3 is CASSLDRGSGNTIYF. The DNA for the CDR3 is TGTGCCAGCAGCCTCGACAGGGGCTCTGGAAACACCATATATTTT.

V usage is TRBV5-8 and J usage is TRBJ2-3; 8 bases agree with TRBD2. Per the germline V gene, CDR1 is SGHTS and CDR2 is YDEGEE. V was pared by 0 bases and J by 3 bases, with 3 bases of the junction left unmatched. CDR3 length: 15 residues. CDR3 sequence reads: CASSLGRGGTDTQYF. The CDR3 DNA reads as TGTGCCAGCAGCTTGGGTCGGGGGGGGACAGATACGCAGTATTTT.

This clone turned up a few times. The chain employs TRBV6-4 and TRBJ2-1; tentative D call: TRBD1 (5 bases). Trimming shortened V by 3 bases and J by 8 bases, and 20 bases separated the two germline ends. CDR3 length: 16 amino acids. Germline V gives CDR1 MRHNA, CDR2 SNTAGT. CDR3 nucleotides: TGTGCCAGCAGTGAAACAGGACGGAGCACAATTCATGAGCAGTTCTTC. It translates to CASSETGRSTIHEQFF.

The chain recombines TRBV28 with TRBJ1-6; unclear D gene. Germline CDR1 MDHEN, CDR2 SYDVKM. The CDR3 covers 13 residues. V was shortened by 6 bases and J by 8 bases, with 11 bases between the two germline ends. This CDR3 reads CASRSREDSPLHF. The CDR3 coding sequence is TGTGCCAGCAGATCAAGGGAGGATTCACCCCTCCACTTT.

The rearrangement links TRBV4-3 to TRBJ2-1; the D gene is possibly TRBD2 (5 bases). The germline V gene has CDR1 LGHNA and CDR2 YSLEER. CDR3 length: 17 residues. Trimming took off 1 base at V and 2 bases at J, with 15 bases between the two ends. DNA of the CDR3: TGCGCCAGCAGCCAAGTTGTCGCTAAGCGGCCCTACAATGAGCAGTTCTTC. It yields the protein CASSQVVAKRPYNEQFF.

The chain carries TRBV9 and TRBJ2-5; TRBD2 aligns across 9 bases. Germline trimming cut 0 bases from V and 5 bases from J; bases unmatched to any gene: 5. Germline CDR1 is SGDLS and CDR2 is YYNGEE. CDR3 length: 15 amino acids. The CDR3 loop reads CASSVEGGGAETQYF. The CDR3 DNA reads TGTGCCAGCAGCGTAGAGGGCGGGGGGGCGGAGACCCAGTACTTC.

The rearrangement uses TRBV19 and TRBJ1-5; no reliable D call. The CDR3 runs to 13 residues. Germline assignment: CDR1 LNHDA and CDR2 SQIVND (reference sequence). V was shortened by 3 bases and J by 5 bases, with 8 bases between the two germline ends. This CDR3 is CASSMLGYQPQHF. DNA for the CDR3: TGTGCCAGTAGTATGCTTGGCTATCAGCCCCAGCATTTT.

The rearrangement uses TRBV4-3 and TRBJ1-2; 7 nucleotides match TRBD1. The V gene end was trimmed by 6 bases and the J gene end by 2 bases; junction bases not matched to a gene: 12. The CDR3 runs to 16 residues. Per the germline V gene, CDR1 is LGHNA and CDR2 is YSLEER. The CDR3 coding sequence is TGCGCCAGCAGAAGTGTAGCGACAGGGTCGAACTATGGCTACACCTTC. This encodes CASRSVATGSNYGYTF.

This clone has just one count. The genes are TRBV2 and TRBJ1-5; D possibly corresponds to TRBD1 (5 bases). V gave up 8 bases and J gave up 2 bases, with 16 bases separating them. Germline V CDR1 and CDR2: SNHLY, FYNNEI. The CDR3 has 15 amino acids. The CDR3 DNA reads TGTGCCAGCGGATTTTTAGGGGAAGGCAATCAGCCCCAGCATTTT. Encoded protein: CASGFLGEGNQPQHF.

This clone has only a few counts. CDR3 in amino acids: CASSRRGQGPQMMGYTF. CDR3 coding DNA: TGTGCCAGCAGCCGGAGGGGACAGGGACCGCAAATGATGGGCTACACCTTC. The gene calls are TRBV7-9 and TRBJ1-2; 9 bases line up with TRBD1. The CDR3 sequence is 17 residues long. Germline V gene lookup returns CDR1 SEHNR and CDR2 FQNEAQ (reference sequence). V lost 5 bases, J lost 8 bases, and 18 bases stayed unmatched.

A single count supports this clone. V gene TRBV2 combines with J gene TRBJ1-5; D may be TRBD1 (5 bases). Germline V gene sequence: CDR1 SNHLY, CDR2 FYNNEI. The CDR3 contains 15 residues. V shed 4 bases and J shed 3 bases, with 13 bases lying between them. The CDR3: CASSVTQANNQPQHF. CDR3 in DNA: TGTGCCAGCAGTGTTACACAGGCTAACAATCAGCCCCAGCATTTT.

V usage is TRBV9 and J usage is TRBJ2-7, with 10 bases lining up with TRBD1. CDR3 length equals 17 residues. Germline assignment: CDR1 SGDLS and CDR2 YYNGEE. V dropped 3 bases and J dropped 6; count of bases not matched to a gene: 15. CDR3 sequence: CASSGPRRDRGLFEQYF. CDR3 in DNA: TGTGCCAGCAGCGGTCCCCGCCGGGACAGGGGTCTCTTCGAGCAGTACTTC.

About this clone: The germline gene is not matched at one end of the junction; a read error may be the cause. Within the sample, other DNA sequences also encode this same CDR3. The rearrangement links TRBV2 to TRBJ1-1; the D gene is possibly TRBD1 (5 bases). The V gene's germline CDR1 is SNHLY and CDR2 FYNNEI. CDR3 size: 14 residues. CDR3 sequence: CATKGTGENTEAFF. For the CDR3, the DNA is TGTGCCACCAAGGGAACAGGAGAGAACACTGAGGCTTTCTTT.

This clone was detected only once. J is TRBJ1-1 and V is TRBV6-5; TRBD1 agrees at 8 bases. J gave up 0 bases and V 2 bases, and 5 bases lay outside the gene matches. CDR3 length equals 16 residues. The V gene's germline CDR1 is MNHEY and CDR2 SVGAGI. The CDR3 DNA reads as TGTGCCAGCAGTTACCGGGCAGGGGGCATGAACACTGAAGCTTTCTTT. This sequence encodes CASSYRAGGMNTEAFF.

The J gene is TRBJ2-2, the V gene TRBV14; 11 bases agree with TRBD2. Germline lookup yields CDR1 SGHDN and CDR2 FVKESK. This CDR3 is built from 19 residues. Trimming cost V 2 bases and J 2 bases; bases outside gene matches: 10. The chain's CDR3 is CASSQPLAGGRKNTGELFF. The CDR3 region has the DNA TGTGCCAGCAGCCAACCTTTAGCGGGGGGGCGGAAAAACACCGGGGAGCTGTTTTTT.

The V call is TRBV4-1, the J call TRBJ1-4, with D possibly being TRBD1 (6 bases). From germline, CDR1 is MGHRA and CDR2 YSYEKL. V was cut by 4 bases and J by 10 bases, with 16 bases left in between. The CDR3 runs 14 residues. CDR3 residues: CASSPSDSPGKLFF. DNA of the CDR3: TGCGCCAGCAGCCCTTCGGACAGTCCGGGAAAACTGTTTTTT.

The chain joins TRBV7-9 to TRBJ2-3; 7 bases align to TRBD2. V lost 2 bases and J lost 2; bases outside the gene matches: 13. This CDR3 is built from 18 residues. Germline values: CDR1 SEHNR, CDR2 FQNEAQ (reference sequence). The CDR3 DNA is TGTGCCAGCAGCTTACCCTCTATTCTAGCGGTTAACACAGATACGCAGTATTTT. This codes for CASSLPSILAVNTDTQYF.

The rearrangement uses TRBV29-1 and TRBJ1-4; 9 bases line up with TRBD1. Germline assignment: CDR1 SQVTM and CDR2 ANQGSEA. The CDR3 is 15 residues long. The V and J ends lost 5 bases and 3 bases, in that order; junction bases with no gene match: 7. The DNA of the CDR3 is TGCAGCGTTCGTAGTTGGGACAGGGCTAATGAAAAACTGTTTTTT. Translating gives CSVRSWDRANEKLFF.

This chain joins TRBV9 and TRBJ1-5; D is undetermined. This CDR3 contains 14 residues. Germline values: CDR1 SGDLS, CDR2 YYNGEE. V was trimmed by 4 bases and J by 6 bases, leaving 14 bases between them. In DNA, the CDR3 is TGTGCCAGCAGCCCCTCGGGTGGTTCTCAGCCCCAGCATTTT. This encodes CASSPSGGSQPQHF. Based on the CDR3 plus reference TRBV9 and TRBJ1-5, the full variable domain is DSGVTQTPKHLITATGQRVTLRCSPRSGDLSVYWYQQSLDQGLQFLIQYYNGEERAKGNILERFSAQQFPDLHSELNLSSLELGDSALYFCASSPSGGSQPQHFGDGTRLSIL.

The gene calls are TRBV19 and TRBJ2-1, with D perhaps matching TRBD1 (5 bases). Trimming cost V 5 bases and J 10 bases, with 15 bases left between them. CDR1 and CDR2 (germline): LNHDA, SQIVND (reference sequence). CDR3 length: 13 residues. The chain's CDR3 is CASSATSGFEQFF. CDR3 nucleotide sequence: TGTGCCAGTAGTGCTACCTCAGGGTTCGAGCAGTTCTTC.

V gene TRBV2 combines with J gene TRBJ2-7, with 10 bases lining up with TRBD1. CDR3 length: 18 amino acids. V lost 5 bases, J lost 3 bases, and 16 bases stayed unmatched. Germline CDR1 is SNHLY and CDR2 is FYNNEI. The CDR3 loop reads CASSRPGTGESFDYEQYF. DNA of the CDR3: TGTGCCAGCAGTCGTCCCGGGACAGGGGAATCTTTCGACTACGAGCAGTACTTC.

This chain joins TRBV9 and TRBJ2-2, with TRBD1 identical over 11 bases. Losses at the gene ends were 3 bases for V and 4 bases for J; bases not matched to a gene: 11. CDR3 length: 18 residues. Germline V lookup: CDR1 SGDLS, CDR2 YYNGEE. CDR3 in amino acids: CASSAHALDRGLTGELFF. In DNA, the CDR3 is TGTGCCAGCAGCGCCCACGCCCTGGACAGGGGGCTCACCGGGGAGCTGTTTTTT.

DNA of the CDR3: TGTGCCAGCAGCGTAGGGCTAGCGGGGCCCAGGACCCAGTACTTC. Encoded protein: CASSVGLAGPRTQYF. The chain employs TRBV9 and TRBJ2-5, with 9 bases matching TRBD2. Germline CDR1 is SGDLS and CDR2 is YYNGEE. V shed 0 bases, J shed 7 bases, and the junction held 7 bases outside the gene matches. The CDR3 length is 15 residues.

The V and J genes are TRBV6-1 and TRBJ1-2; a weak D match, TRBD1 (6 bases). V lost 1 base to trimming and J lost 3 bases, with 21 bases between them. Germline loops: CDR1 MNHNS, CDR2 SASEGT. This CDR3 is 18 amino acids long. In DNA, the CDR3 is TGTGCCAGCAGTGAAGGGCCCGGACAGTACTTGTTAGACTATGGCTACACCTTC. Amino acid sequence: CASSEGPGQYLLDYGYTF.

The chain uses TRBV29-1 and TRBJ1-2; no firm D call. The germline V gene has CDR1 SQVTM and CDR2 ANQGSEA. Trimming cost V 8 bases and J 3 bases, with 13 bases left between them. CDR3 length: 12 residues. The CDR3 region has the DNA TGCAGCATTGCGGAGGATGACTATGGCTACACCTTC. Translated, it gives CSIAEDDYGYTF.

Concerning this clone itself: Within the sample, other DNA sequences also encode this same CDR3. This chain connects TRBV4-1 to TRBJ1-2; D perhaps matches TRBD1 (5 bases). Germline loops: CDR1 MGHRA, CDR2 YSYEKL. The V gene lost 1 base and the J gene lost 8 bases, with 8 bases spanning the gap. The length of the CDR3 is 12 residues. CDR3 nucleotide sequence: TGCGCCAGCAGCCAAGCCGGGGGAGGCTACACCTTC. It is translated as CASSQAGGGYTF.

J is TRBJ2-3 and V is TRBV9; 10 positions agree with TRBD2. The CDR3 contains 15 residues. CDR1 SGDLS and CDR2 YYNGEE come from the germline V gene. The V gene end was trimmed by 3 bases and the J gene end by 6 bases; junction bases not matched to a gene: 7. CDR3 in amino acids: CASSATSGPLDTQYF. The CDR3 DNA is TGTGCCAGCAGCGCGACTAGCGGGCCGTTGGATACGCAGTATTTT.

The V and J genes are TRBV5-4 and TRBJ1-2; D may be TRBD1 (6 bases). V lost 2 bases to trimming and J lost 6 bases, with 20 bases between them. In germline, CDR1 is SGHNT, CDR2 YYREEE (reference sequence). This CDR3 spans 16 amino acids. This chain's CDR3 is CASSFSFEQGRDGYTF. The CDR3 DNA follows: TGTGCCAGCAGCTTCAGTTTCGAGCAGGGGAGGGATGGCTACACCTTC.

This clone was counted once. The chain is built from TRBV18 and TRBJ2-2; D possibly corresponds to TRBD1 (5 bases). V was pared by 6 bases and J by 2 bases, with 13 bases between. This CDR3 region has 15 residues. From germline, CDR1 is KGHSH and CDR2 LQKENI. CDR3 nucleotide sequence: TGTGCCAGCTCCCTACCAGGGTTAAACACCGGGGAGCTGTTTTTT. Translation: CASSLPGLNTGELFF. The full variable domain, its missing parts supplied by reference TRBV18 and TRBJ2-2, is NAGVMQNPRHLVRRRGQEARLRCSPMKGHSHVYWYRQLPEEGLKFMVYLQKENIIDESGMPKERFSAEFPKEGPSILRIQQVVRGDSAAYFCASSLPGLNTGELFFGEGSRLTVL.